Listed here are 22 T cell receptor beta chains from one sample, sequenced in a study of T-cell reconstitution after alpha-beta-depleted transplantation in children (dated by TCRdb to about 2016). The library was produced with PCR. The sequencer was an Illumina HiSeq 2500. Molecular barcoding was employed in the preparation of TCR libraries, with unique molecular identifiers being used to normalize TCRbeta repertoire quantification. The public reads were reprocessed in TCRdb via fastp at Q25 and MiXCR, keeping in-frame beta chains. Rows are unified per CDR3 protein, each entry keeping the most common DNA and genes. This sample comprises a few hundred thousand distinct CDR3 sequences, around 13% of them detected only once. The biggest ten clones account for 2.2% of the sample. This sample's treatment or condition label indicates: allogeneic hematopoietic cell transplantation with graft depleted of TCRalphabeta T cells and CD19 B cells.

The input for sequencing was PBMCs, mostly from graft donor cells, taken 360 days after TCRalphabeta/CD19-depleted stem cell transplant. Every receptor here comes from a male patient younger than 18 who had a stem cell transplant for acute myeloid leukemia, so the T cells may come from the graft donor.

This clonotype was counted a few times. The CDR3 region has the DNA TGCAGTGCTAGACAGGGGTTAACTGAAGCTTTCTTT. As protein: CSARQGLTEAFF. The rearrangement uses TRBV20-1 and TRBJ1-1; D possibly corresponds to TRBD1 (6 bases). CDR3 length: 12 amino acids. Germline CDR1 DFQATT, CDR2 SNEGSKA (reference sequence). V was trimmed by 2 bases and J by 5 bases, leaving 9 bases between them.

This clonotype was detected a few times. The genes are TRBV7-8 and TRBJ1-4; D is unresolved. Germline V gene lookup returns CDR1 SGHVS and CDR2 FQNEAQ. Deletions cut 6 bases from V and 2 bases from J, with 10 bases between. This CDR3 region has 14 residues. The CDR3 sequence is CASRTGPTNEKLFF. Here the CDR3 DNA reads TGTGCCAGCAGGACCGGACCTACTAATGAAAAACTGTTTTTT.

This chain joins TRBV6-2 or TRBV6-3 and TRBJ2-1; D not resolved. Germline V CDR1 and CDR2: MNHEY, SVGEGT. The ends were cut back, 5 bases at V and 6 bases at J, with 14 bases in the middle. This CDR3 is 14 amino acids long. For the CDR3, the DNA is TGTGCCAGCAGTGGGCTTCGTAACCGCAATGAGCAGTTCTTC. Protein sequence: CASSGLRNRNEQFF.

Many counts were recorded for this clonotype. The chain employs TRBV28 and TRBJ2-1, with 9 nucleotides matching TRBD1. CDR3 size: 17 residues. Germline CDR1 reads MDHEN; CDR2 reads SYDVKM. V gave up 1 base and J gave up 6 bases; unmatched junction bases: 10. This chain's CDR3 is CASSLFRRDRVSNEQFF. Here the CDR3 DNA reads TGTGCCAGCAGTTTATTCCGCCGGGACAGGGTGTCCAATGAGCAGTTCTTC.

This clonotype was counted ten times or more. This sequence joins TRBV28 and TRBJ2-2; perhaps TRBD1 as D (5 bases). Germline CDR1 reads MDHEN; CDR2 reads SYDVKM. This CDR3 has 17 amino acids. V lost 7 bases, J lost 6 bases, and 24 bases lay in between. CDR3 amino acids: CASIVAMGRSPAGELFF. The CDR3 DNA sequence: TGTGCCAGCATAGTCGCGATGGGGCGATCCCCGGCCGGGGAGCTGTTTTTT.

CDR3 in DNA: TGTGCCAGCAGCTTAGTTGGGGTACAGGGCGAGGGCACCTACGAGCAGTACTTC. Protein: CASSLVGVQGEGTYEQYF. The chain has TRBV7-6 and TRBJ2-7, with a possible D match to TRBD1 (6 bases). Germline V gene lookup returns CDR1 SGHVS and CDR2 FNYEAQ. V lost 1 base and J 2 bases, leaving 21 bases between the germline ends. The CDR3 extends over 18 amino acids.

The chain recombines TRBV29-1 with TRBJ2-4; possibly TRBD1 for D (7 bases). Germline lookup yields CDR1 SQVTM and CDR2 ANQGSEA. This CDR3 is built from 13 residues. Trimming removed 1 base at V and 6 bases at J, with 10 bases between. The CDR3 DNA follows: TGCAGCGTTGAAGGGCAGGGGGGAAACATTCAGTACTTC. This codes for CSVEGQGGNIQYF.

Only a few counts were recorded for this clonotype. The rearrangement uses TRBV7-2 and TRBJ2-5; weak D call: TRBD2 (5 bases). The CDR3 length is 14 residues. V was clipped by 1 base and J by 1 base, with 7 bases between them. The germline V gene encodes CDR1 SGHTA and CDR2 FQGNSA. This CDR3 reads CASSLVATQETQYF. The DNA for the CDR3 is TGTGCCAGCAGCTTAGTAGCGACCCAAGAGACCCAGTACTTC.

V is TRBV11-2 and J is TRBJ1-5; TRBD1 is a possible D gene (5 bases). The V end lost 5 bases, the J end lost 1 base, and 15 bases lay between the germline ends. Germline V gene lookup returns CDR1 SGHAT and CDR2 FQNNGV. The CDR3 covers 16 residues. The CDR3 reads CASSISRVGSNQPQHF. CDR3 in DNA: TGTGCCAGCAGCATATCCAGGGTCGGAAGCAATCAGCCCCAGCATTTT.

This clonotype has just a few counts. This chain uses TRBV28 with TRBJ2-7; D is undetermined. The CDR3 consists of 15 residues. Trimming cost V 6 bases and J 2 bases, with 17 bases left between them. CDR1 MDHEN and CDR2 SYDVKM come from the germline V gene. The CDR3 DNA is TGTGCCAGCAGCCTCGACATTGACACCCCCTACGAGCAGTACTTC. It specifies CASSLDIDTPYEQYF. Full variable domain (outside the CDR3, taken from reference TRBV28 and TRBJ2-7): DVKVTQSSRYLVKRTGEKVFLECVQDMDHENMFWYRQDPGLGLRLIYFSYDVKMKEKGDIPEGYSVSREKKERFSLILESASTNQTSMYLCASSLDIDTPYEQYFGPGTRLTVT.

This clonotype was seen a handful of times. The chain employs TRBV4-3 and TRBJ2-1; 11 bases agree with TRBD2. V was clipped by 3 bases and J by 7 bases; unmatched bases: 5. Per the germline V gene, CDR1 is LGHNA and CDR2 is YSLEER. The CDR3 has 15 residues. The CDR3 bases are TGCGCCAGCAGCCACGTAGCGGGAGGGGGGAATGAGCAGTTCTTC. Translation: CASSHVAGGGNEQFF.

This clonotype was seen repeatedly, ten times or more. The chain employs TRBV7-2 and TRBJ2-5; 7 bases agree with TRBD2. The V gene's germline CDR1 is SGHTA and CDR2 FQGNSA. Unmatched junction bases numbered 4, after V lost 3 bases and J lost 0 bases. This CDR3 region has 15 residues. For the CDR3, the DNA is TGTGCCAGCAGCTTCCCACTAGCGTACCAAGAGACCCAGTACTTC. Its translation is CASSFPLAYQETQYF.

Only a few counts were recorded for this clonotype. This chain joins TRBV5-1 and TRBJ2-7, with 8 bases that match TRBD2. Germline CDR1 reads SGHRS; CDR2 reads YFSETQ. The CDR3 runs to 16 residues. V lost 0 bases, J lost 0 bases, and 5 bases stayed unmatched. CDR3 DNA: TGCGCCAGCAGCTTGGAAAGCGGGGGTCTCTCCTACGAGCAGTACTTC. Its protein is CASSLESGGLSYEQYF.

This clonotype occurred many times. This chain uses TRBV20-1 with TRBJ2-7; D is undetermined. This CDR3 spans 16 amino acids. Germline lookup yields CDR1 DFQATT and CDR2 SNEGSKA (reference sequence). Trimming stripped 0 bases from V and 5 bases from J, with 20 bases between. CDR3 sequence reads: CSARDRSSPDRHEQYF. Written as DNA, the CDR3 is TGCAGTGCTAGAGATCGGTCGTCACCCGACCGCCACGAGCAGTACTTC.

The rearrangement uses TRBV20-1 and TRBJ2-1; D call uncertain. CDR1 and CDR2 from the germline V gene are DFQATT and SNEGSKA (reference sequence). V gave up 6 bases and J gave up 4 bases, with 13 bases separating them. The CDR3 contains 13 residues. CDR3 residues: CSARNQKYNEQFF. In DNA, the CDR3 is TGCAGTGCCCGTAATCAGAAATACAATGAGCAGTTCTTC.

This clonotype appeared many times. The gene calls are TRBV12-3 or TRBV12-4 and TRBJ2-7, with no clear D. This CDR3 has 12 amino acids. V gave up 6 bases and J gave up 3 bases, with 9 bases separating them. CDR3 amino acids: CASRNPGYEQYF. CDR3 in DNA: TGTGCCAGCAGAAATCCGGGCTACGAGCAGTACTTC.

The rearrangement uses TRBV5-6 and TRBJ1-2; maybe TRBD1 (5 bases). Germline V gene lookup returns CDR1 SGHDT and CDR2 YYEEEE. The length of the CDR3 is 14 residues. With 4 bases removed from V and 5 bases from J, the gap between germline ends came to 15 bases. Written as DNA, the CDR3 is TGTGCCAGCAGCACTCGGGACGGGACTTATGGCTACACCTTC. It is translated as CASSTRDGTYGYTF.

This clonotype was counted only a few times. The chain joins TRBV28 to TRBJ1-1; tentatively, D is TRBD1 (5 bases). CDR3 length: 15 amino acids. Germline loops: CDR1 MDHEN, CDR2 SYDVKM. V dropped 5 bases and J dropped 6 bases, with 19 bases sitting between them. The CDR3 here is CASSPGFGRGPEAFF. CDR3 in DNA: TGTGCCAGCAGTCCAGGGTTCGGGAGGGGCCCTGAAGCTTTCTTT.

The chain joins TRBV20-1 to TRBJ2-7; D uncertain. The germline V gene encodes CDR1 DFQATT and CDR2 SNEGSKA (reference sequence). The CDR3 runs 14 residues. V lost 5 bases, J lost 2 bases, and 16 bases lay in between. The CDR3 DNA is TGCAGTGCTGTAGACTCAACCAGCACCTACGAGCAGTACTTC. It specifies CSAVDSTSTYEQYF.

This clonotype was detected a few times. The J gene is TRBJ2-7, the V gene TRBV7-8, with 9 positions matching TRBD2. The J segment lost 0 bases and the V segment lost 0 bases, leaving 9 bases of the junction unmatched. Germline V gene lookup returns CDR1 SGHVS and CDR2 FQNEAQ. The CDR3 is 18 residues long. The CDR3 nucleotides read TGTGCCAGCAGCTTAGCGGGCACGAGACTAGCGGCCTCCTACGAGCAGTACTTC. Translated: CASSLAGTRLAASYEQYF. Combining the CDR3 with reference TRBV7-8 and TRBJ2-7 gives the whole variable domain GAGVSQSPRYKVAKRGQDVALRCDPISGHVSLFWYQQALGQGPEFLTYFQNEAQLDKSGLPSDRFFAERPEGSVSTLKIQRTQQEDSAVYLCASSLAGTRLAASYEQYFGPGTRLTVT.

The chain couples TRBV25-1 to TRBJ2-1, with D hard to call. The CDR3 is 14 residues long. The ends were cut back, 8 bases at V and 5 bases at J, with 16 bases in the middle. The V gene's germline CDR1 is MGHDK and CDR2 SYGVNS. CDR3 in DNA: TGTGCCAGCGCCTCCCAGCGTTCGAACAATGAGCAGTTCTTC. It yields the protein CASASQRSNNEQFF.

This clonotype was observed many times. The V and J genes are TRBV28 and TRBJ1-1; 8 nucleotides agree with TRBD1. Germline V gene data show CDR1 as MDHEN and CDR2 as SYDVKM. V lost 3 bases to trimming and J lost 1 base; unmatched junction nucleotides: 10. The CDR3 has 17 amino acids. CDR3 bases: TGTGCCAGCAGTTTGAGGACAGGGCGGGGGAAGAACACTGAAGCTTTCTTT. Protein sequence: CASSLRTGRGKNTEAFF.